The sequence of this TCR beta chain was determined in a study of blood T cell repertoires in COVID-19. Study at large: Sites in the United States, Italy and Spain provided acute and convalescent COVID-19 samples. T cells, B-cell-depleted T cells, or PBMCs provided the cDNA or gDNA that served as material.

Trimming stripped 5 bases from V and 0 bases from J, with 14 bases between. CDR3 length equals 16 residues. Germline lookup yields CDR1 MDHEN and CDR2 SYDVKM. How the authors handled the data: Estimates of nucleated cell counts were drawn from the amplification of reference gene primers. Measured with immunoSEQ multiplex PCR; TCRdb has only the in-frame clones, and not every one. For V, J and clone size, that table is used; D and trimming come from the DNA. The table lists about 78,000 clones, 90% of them singletons. Material: peripheral blood. The chain is built from TRBV28 and TRBJ2-4; the D gene is possibly TRBD2 (5 bases). The sequence derives from a woman aged 45 to 65 in a cohort sampled during active COVID-19. The CDR3 sequence: CASSTRLFLAKNIQYF. CDR3 coding DNA: TGTGCCAGCAGTACCCGACTATTTCTAGCCAAAAACATTCAGTACTTC.